The 3 T cell receptor beta chains in this list originate from one sample, sequenced in a study of Ad26.COV2.S vaccination and SARS-CoV-2 variants (dated by TCRdb to about 2021). Library preparation was by the immunoSEQ multiplex PCR assay. TCRdb re-hosts the immuneACCESS table, in-frame sequences only. Its copies lack some clones; in the studies checked, an unresolved V gene accounts for under half of them, and the cause for the rest is not known. The sample table records fewer than 900,000 clones; 89% of these occur just once. Around 1.5% of the sample is held by the ten biggest clonotypes. What the treatment or condition label conveys for this sample: 15 to 20 received Ad26.COV2.S at low or high dose, single or two shots; five or six received placebo; per-sample allocation not given. Repertoires of vaccine and placebo recipients were sequenced from samples taken on day 63 after the first injection.

The sequences come from peripheral blood, collected in a trial of Ad26.COV2.S vaccine versus placebo. These receptors were obtained from a person aged 18-65 years who received the Ad26.COV2.S COVID-19 vaccine or a placebo.

The gene calls are TRBV2 and TRBJ2-2; 8 bases agree with TRBD1. Trimming at V came to 3 bases and at J to 6 bases, leaving 6 bases not matched to a gene. This CDR3 region has 15 residues. In germline, CDR1 is SNHLY, CDR2 FYNNEI. CDR3 sequence reads: CASSDDRGLAGELFF. CDR3 DNA: TGTGCCAGCAGTGACGACAGGGGTTTGGCCGGGGAGCTGTTTTTT.

The chain has TRBV11-2 and TRBJ2-3; 7 bases align to TRBD1. Trimming at V came to 4 bases and at J to 0 bases, leaving 4 bases not matched to a gene. In germline, CDR1 is SGHAT, CDR2 FQNNGV. This CDR3 has 15 amino acids. In DNA form, the CDR3 reads TGTGCCAGCAGCTCCGGGACAGTTAGCACAGATACGCAGTATTTT. Translating gives CASSSGTVSTDTQYF. Drawing the rest from reference TRBV11-2 and TRBJ2-3, the complete variable domain is EAGVAQSPRYKIIEKRQSVAFWCNPISGHATLYWYQQILGQGPKLLIQFQNNGVVDDSQLPKDRFSAERLKGVDSTLKIQPAKLEDSAVYLCASSSGTVSTDTQYFGPGTRLTVL.

The rearrangement links TRBV11-3 to TRBJ2-2, with TRBD2 as a possible D gene (5 bases). V lost 3 bases to trimming and J lost 7 bases, with 18 bases between them. This CDR3 spans 16 amino acids. The germline gives CDR1 SGHNT, CDR2 YENEEA. The CDR3 region is CASSFRSPPGVGELFF. The CDR3 region has the DNA TGTGCCAGCAGCTTTAGATCCCCCCCCGGGGTCGGGGAGCTGTTTTTT.